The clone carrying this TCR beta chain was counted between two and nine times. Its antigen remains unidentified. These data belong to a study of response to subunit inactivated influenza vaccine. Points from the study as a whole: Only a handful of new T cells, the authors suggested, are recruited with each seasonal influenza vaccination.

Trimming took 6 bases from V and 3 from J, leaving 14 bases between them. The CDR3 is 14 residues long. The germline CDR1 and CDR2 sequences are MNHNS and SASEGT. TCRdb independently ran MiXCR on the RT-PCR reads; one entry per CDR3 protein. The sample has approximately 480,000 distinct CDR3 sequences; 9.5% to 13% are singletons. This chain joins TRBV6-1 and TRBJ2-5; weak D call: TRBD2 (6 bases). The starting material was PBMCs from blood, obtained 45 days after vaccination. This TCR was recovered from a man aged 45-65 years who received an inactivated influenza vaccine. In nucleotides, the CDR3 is TGTGCCAGCAGCCCGGGGGTCACGAAAGAGACCCAGTACTTC. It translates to CASSPGVTKETQYF.